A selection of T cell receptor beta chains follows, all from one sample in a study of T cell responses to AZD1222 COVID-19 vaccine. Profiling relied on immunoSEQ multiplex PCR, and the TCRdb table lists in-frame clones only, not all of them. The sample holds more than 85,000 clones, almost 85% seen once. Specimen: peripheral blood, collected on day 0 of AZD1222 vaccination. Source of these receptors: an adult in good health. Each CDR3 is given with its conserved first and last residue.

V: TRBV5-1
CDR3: CASRQTSGSGELFF

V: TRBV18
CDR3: CASSPLDSSSGNTIYF

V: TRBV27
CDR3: CASSLAWGGNYEQYF

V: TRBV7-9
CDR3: CASQGFGETQYF

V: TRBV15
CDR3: CATSQPDRNTEAFF

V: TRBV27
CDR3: CASSFGQGSGANVLTF

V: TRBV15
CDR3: CATSRDRGGQPQHF

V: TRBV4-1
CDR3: CASSQPTSGTSGGLGKTQYF

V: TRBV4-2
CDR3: CASSQDERRRVMNTGELFF

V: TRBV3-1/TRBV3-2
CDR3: CASSQGQAFYGYTF

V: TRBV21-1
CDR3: CASSTINGSTGELFF

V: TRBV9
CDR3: CASSPHEGTNQPQHF

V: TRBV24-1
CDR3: CATSDPTSGRYEQYF

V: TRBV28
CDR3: CASSLSGLPGYTF

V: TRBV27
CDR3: CASSLTGVSSPLHF

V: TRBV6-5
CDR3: CASSYRDHQETQYF

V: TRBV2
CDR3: CASTLTAKNTEAFF

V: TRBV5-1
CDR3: CASSLSGRASGANVLTF

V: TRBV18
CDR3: CASSPTGGVGSNQPQHF

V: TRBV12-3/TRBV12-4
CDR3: CASKGQSNTEAFF

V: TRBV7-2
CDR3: CASSLVGRETQYF

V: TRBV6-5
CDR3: CASCQRVGQPQHF

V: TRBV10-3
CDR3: CAITSANTYEQYF

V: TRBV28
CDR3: CASTRAGVSTDTQYF

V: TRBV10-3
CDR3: CAISEMGGALENSPLHF

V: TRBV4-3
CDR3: CASSQAAELAKNIQYF

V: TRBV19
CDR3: CASSRAGPEAQHF

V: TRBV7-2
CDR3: CASSFMVNTEAFF

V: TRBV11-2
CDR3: CASSLGQGQHGYTF

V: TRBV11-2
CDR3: CASSPRGGTAETQYF

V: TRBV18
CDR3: CASSPPVRGAQYF

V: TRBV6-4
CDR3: CASSWDGNEQFF

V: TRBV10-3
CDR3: CAISEFGGQKPYEQYF

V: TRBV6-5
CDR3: CASSYSSDSNQPQHF

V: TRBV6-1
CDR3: CASSPEVWGTEAFF

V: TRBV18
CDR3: CASSPPWGDRGKEQYF

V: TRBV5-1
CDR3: CASSSQGPNEQFF

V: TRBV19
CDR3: CASSMTGTPVETQYF

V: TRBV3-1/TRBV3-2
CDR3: CASSQSVQSYGYTF

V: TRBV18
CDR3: CASSPRQKETQYF

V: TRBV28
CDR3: CASGEKRYYGYTF

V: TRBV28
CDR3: CASSHAGTGWPDF

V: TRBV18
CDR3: CASSPRQGGSTNTGELFF

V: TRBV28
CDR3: CASSLGRRDTEAFF

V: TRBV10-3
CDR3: CAISADQSSYEQYF

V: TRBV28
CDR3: CASSSILGQGYEQYF

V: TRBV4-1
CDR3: CASSRGTSGSGDEQFF

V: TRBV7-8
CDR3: CASSPPGQRETQYF

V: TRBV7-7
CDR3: CASRHDRVLTNEKLFF

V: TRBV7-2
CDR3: CASSSGTNTEAFF

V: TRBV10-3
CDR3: CAIGQQDNSPLHF

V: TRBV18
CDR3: CASSPGQDNSPLHF

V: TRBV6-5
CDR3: CASSRTGQVDTQYF

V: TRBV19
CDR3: CASSRAGINSPLHF

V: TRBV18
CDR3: CASSPPSVRNTIYF

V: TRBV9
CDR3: CASSKYGTASSYEQYF

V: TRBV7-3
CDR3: CASSRTGEPQETQYF